The subject of this entry is one T cell receptor (beta chain). This CDR3 spans 15 amino acids. The germline gives CDR1 MNHEY, CDR2 SVGAGI. V gave up 5 bases and J gave up 6 bases; unmatched junction bases: 7. The data derive from a study of blood T cell repertoires in COVID-19. Looking at the study overall: Specimens from acute and convalescent COVID-19 originated in the United States, Italy and Spain. T cells, B-cell-depleted T cells, or PBMCs provided the cDNA or gDNA that served as material.

The data were produced by immunoSEQ multiplex PCR, yet TCRdb's version contains in-frame clones alone and is incomplete. The profile shows about 110,000 clones, 82% of them singletons. V is TRBV6-5 and J is TRBJ1-4, with 9 positions matching TRBD1. Material: peripheral blood. The origin of this receptor is a woman aged 60 to 75 with acute or convalescent COVID-19. As DNA, the CDR3 is TGTGCCAGCAGTCCCTACAGGGGGCGCGATGAAAAACTGTTTTTT. The encoded protein is CASSPYRGRDEKLFF.